A single sample is the source of the 15 T cell receptor beta chains below, sequenced in a study of T cell repertoires in cytomegalovirus infection. TCRdb reanalysed the reads using MiXCR and keeps one entry per CDR3 protein. The table includes 140,000 to 150,000 distinct CDR3 sequences, around 30% detected once. Their antigens remain unidentified. The sequencing here drew on CD8+ T cells from cultured PBMCs, taken from culture after CMV antigen stimulation. These receptors all stem from a human donor in good health (CMV status not recorded). Some clones in this sample may be carry-over from other donors' samples.

For this clonotype: Germline and junction disagree at one end, which may indicate a read error. The CDR3 nucleotides read TGTGCCAGCAGCATGACAGTCTACAATAAGCAGTTCTTC. As protein: CASSMTVYNKQFF. The gene calls are TRBV7-2 and TRBJ2-1; tentative D call: TRBD1 (5 bases). CDR1 SGHTA and CDR2 FQGNSA come from the germline V gene. The CDR3 is made up of 13 amino acids.

This clonotype was seen only a few times. The chain recombines TRBV2 with TRBJ2-1; D call uncertain. This CDR3 is 12 amino acids long. The germline V and J ends were trimmed by 4 bases and 4 bases, with 5 bases remaining between them. The V gene's germline CDR1 is SNHLY and CDR2 FYNNEI. CDR3 residues: CASSARYNEQFF. Here the CDR3 DNA reads TGTGCCAGCAGTGCCCGTTACAATGAGCAGTTCTTC.

The chain links TRBV7-8 to TRBJ2-2; 9 bases map to TRBD1. Germline trimming cut 3 bases from V and 4 bases from J; bases unmatched to any gene: 6. The V gene's germline CDR1 is SGHVS and CDR2 FQNEAQ. The CDR3 has 16 residues. This chain's CDR3 is CASSLWDRASTGELFF. CDR3 nucleotides: TGTGCCAGCAGCTTGTGGGACAGGGCGTCCACCGGGGAGCTGTTTTTT. Variable domain in full (rest from reference TRBV7-8 and TRBJ2-2): GAGVSQSPRYKVAKRGQDVALRCDPISGHVSLFWYQQALGQGPEFLTYFQNEAQLDKSGLPSDRFFAERPEGSVSTLKIQRTQQEDSAVYLCASSLWDRASTGELFFGEGSRLTVL.

The chain is built from TRBV4-1 and TRBJ2-5; TRBD2 might be the D (5 bases). The CDR3 sequence is 14 residues long. V lost 1 base, J lost 5 bases, and 11 bases lay in between. Germline V CDR1 and CDR2: MGHRA, YSYEKL. Here the CDR3 DNA reads TGCGCCAGCAGCCAAGGTCATAGCGCGGAGACCCAGTACTTC. Amino acids: CASSQGHSAETQYF.

A few counts support this clonotype. This chain links TRBV7-9 with TRBJ1-4; possible D gene TRBD1, 5 bases. Trimming took 3 bases from V and 8 from J, leaving 10 bases between them. This CDR3 has 13 amino acids. CDR1 is SEHNR, CDR2 FQNEAQ, per germline (reference sequence). CDR3 residues: CASSFLTEEKLFF. The CDR3 region has the DNA TGTGCCAGCAGCTTCTTGACAGAAGAAAAACTGTTTTTT.

The sample holds a few counts of this clonotype. The chain combines TRBV7-2 with TRBJ2-7; D is undetermined. In germline, CDR1 is SGHTA, CDR2 FQGNSA. The CDR3 totals 12 residues. V was shortened by 4 bases and J by 5 bases, with 9 bases between the two germline ends. CDR3 in amino acids: CASSSLGNEQYF. CDR3 DNA sequence: TGTGCCAGCAGCTCTCTCGGCAACGAGCAGTACTTC.

Concerning this clonotype itself: It may be a read error: a sequence one base away is much more abundant. The chain combines TRBV4-2 with TRBJ1-6, with D perhaps TRBD1 (6 bases). The CDR3 has 16 residues. The germline CDR1 and CDR2 sequences are LGHNA and YNFKEQ. This CDR3 reads CVSSQDTDRLNSPLHF. The CDR3 DNA follows: TGTGTCAGCAGCCAAGATACGGACAGACTTAATTCACCCCTCCACTTT.

V usage is TRBV7-6 and J usage is TRBJ2-7; D gene uncertain. Per the germline V gene, CDR1 is SGHVS and CDR2 is FNYEAQ. The V and J ends lost 2 bases and 0 bases respectively, with 5 bases between them. This CDR3 has 13 residues. The CDR3: CASSLSVSYEQYF. DNA of the CDR3: TGTGCCAGCAGCTTAAGCGTCTCCTACGAGCAGTACTTC.

The chain recombines TRBV19 with TRBJ2-1; D call uncertain. The CDR3 length is 14 residues. Trimming cost V 4 bases and J 5 bases, with 12 bases left between them. Germline lookup yields CDR1 LNHDA and CDR2 SQIVND (reference sequence). CDR3 loop: CASSTEFYNNEQFF. Here the CDR3 DNA reads TGTGCCAGTAGTACCGAGTTCTACAACAATGAGCAGTTCTTC.

The rearrangement links TRBV5-6 to TRBJ2-1; D gene unclear. Germline CDR1 reads SGHDT; CDR2 reads YYEEEE. The CDR3 is made up of 14 amino acids. Trimming removed 4 bases at V and 4 bases at J, with 12 bases between. DNA of the CDR3: TGTGCCAGCAGCCTGAGACTGGTTTACAATGAGCAGTTCTTC. It encodes CASSLRLVYNEQFF. The full variable domain, its missing parts supplied by reference TRBV5-6 and TRBJ2-1, is DAGVTQSPTHLIKTRGQQVTLRCSPKSGHDTVSWYQQALGQGPQFIFQYYEEEERQRGNFPDRFSGHQFPNYSSELNVNALLLGDSALYLCASSLRLVYNEQFFGPGTRLTVL.

This clonotype turned up a few times. An end of the junction does not agree with germline; a read error may underlie this. This chain connects TRBV19 to TRBJ2-5; perhaps TRBD2 as D (5 bases). Germline CDR1 and CDR2: LNHDA and SQIVND (reference sequence). This CDR3 is 11 amino acids long. CDR3 coding DNA: TGTGCCAGTAGCTGGGAGCGCCGCCTTCACTTC. It encodes CASSWERRLHF.

This clonotype was detected once. The chain has TRBV12-3 or TRBV12-4 and TRBJ2-3; TRBD2 agrees at 9 bases. The CDR3 sequence is 16 residues long. After removal of 1 base from V and 2 bases from J, the junction contained 4 bases not matched to a gene. Here the CDR3 reads CASSLDPGLATDTQYF. CDR3 nucleotide sequence: TGTGCCAGCAGTTTAGACCCGGGACTAGCCACAGATACGCAGTATTTT.

This clonotype was seen at least ten times. This chain uses TRBV7-8 with TRBJ1-1; 7 nucleotides line up with TRBD1. CDR1 is SGHVS and CDR2 is FQNEAQ in the germline V gene. V dropped 4 bases and J dropped 4; count of bases not matched to a gene: 3. The CDR3 has 13 amino acids. The CDR3 DNA reads as TGTGCCAGCAGCTCGGAGGGGGCCACTGAAGCTTTCTTT. As protein: CASSSEGATEAFF.

The V call is TRBV28, the J call TRBJ1-5; the match to TRBD1 covers 10 bases. V was pared by 6 bases and J by 6 bases, with 2 bases of the junction left unmatched. The CDR3 runs 13 residues. Per germline, CDR1 MDHEN and CDR2 SYDVKM. CDR3 sequence: CASSDRGLQPQHF. CDR3 coding DNA: TGTGCCAGCAGCGACAGGGGGCTTCAGCCCCAGCATTTT.

This clonotype was counted many times. The chain uses TRBV27 and TRBJ2-3, with 8 bases fitting TRBD1. V lost 5 bases to trimming and J lost 2 bases; unmatched junction nucleotides: 9. The CDR3 runs to 16 residues. Germline V gene sequence: CDR1 MNHEY, CDR2 SMNVEV (reference sequence). The CDR3 bases are TGTGCCAGCAGTACGAACAGGGGGTACACCACAGATACGCAGTATTTT. Encoded protein: CASSTNRGYTTDTQYF.